The source of this T cell receptor (beta chain) is a study of a mutant IDH1 vaccine in newly diagnosed glioma. For the study at large: Former treatment meant radiotherapy, temozolomide, or both; the majority had gotten both. Study-wide results and limits: It was 93.3% of patients that developed vaccine-induced immune responses.

This clone was detected only a few times. Its antigen is not known. TCRdb's copy holds only in-frame clones and misses some; the assay was immunoSEQ multiplex PCR. This sample carries about 66,000 clones, around 86% of them seen once, and the ten largest clones take around 3%. Germline values: CDR1 SGHVS, CDR2 FQNEAQ. Deletions cut 5 bases from V and 13 bases from J, with 12 bases between. The length of the CDR3 is 12 residues. Time point reported: baseline, week 1 (first vaccination visit). As for treatment: pre-vaccination baseline after standard-of-care therapy. The source of this sequence is a young man with glioma. The sample was PBMCs, taken from a glioma patient treated with radiotherapy, temozolomide or both. This chain links TRBV7-8 with TRBJ1-6; the D gene is possibly TRBD1 (5 bases). CDR3 sequence reads: CASSPSQAPLHF. The CDR3 DNA is TGTGCCAGCAGCCCTTCACAGGCCCCCCTCCACTTT.